The 21 T cell receptor beta chains below all came from one sample that was sequenced in a study of cytomegalovirus exposure and HLA in healthy donors. Vbeta (60) and Jbeta (13) primers were used in the PCR. Assay: immunoSEQ multiplex PCR; the TCRdb copy retains only in-frame clones and omits some. The data contain about 77,000 clones, about 80% of them singletons. The source material was PBMCs. These receptors all stem from a woman between 40 and 55 years old in good health and CMV-seronegative.

The rearrangement uses TRBV29-1 and TRBJ2-3, with 10 bases matching TRBD1. Per the germline V gene, CDR1 is SQVTM and CDR2 is ANQGSEA. V lost 7 bases, J lost 4 bases, and 5 bases stayed unmatched. CDR3 length equals 13 residues. CDR3 sequence (DNA): TGCAGCGATACGGGACAGGGGCCAGATACGCAGTATTTT. Translated, it gives CSDTGQGPDTQYF.

This chain joins TRBV19 and TRBJ2-3, with 8 bases that match TRBD2. The V and J ends lost 0 bases and 8 bases, in that order; junction bases with no gene match: 13. The germline V gene encodes CDR1 LNHDA and CDR2 SQIVND (reference sequence). This CDR3 region has 17 residues. Written as DNA, the CDR3 is TGTGCCAGTAGTATAGATCTCCGAGCGGGAGTTATGGGTACGCAGTATTTT. It codes for CASSIDLRAGVMGTQYF. The variable domain in full, with the rest retrieved from reference TRBV19 and TRBJ2-3, is DGGITQSPKYLFRKEGQNVTLSCEQNLNHDAMYWYRQDPGQGLRLIYYSQIVNDFQKGDIAEGYSVSREKKESFPLTVTSAQKNPTAFYLCASSIDLRAGVMGTQYFGPGTRLTVL.

Note on this clone: The sample holds other DNA sequences that translate to the same CDR3. V and J are TRBV5-1 and TRBJ2-1; 8 nucleotides align to TRBD2. This CDR3 has 15 amino acids. V shed 4 bases and J 5 bases; nucleotides not matched to a gene: 8. Germline-derived CDR1 and CDR2 are SGHRS and YFSETQ. As DNA, the CDR3 is TGCGCCAGCAGCCTTTCAGCGGGAGCCAACAATGAGCAGTTCTTC. It specifies CASSLSAGANNEQFF.

The chain combines TRBV5-1 with TRBJ1-6; D is perhaps TRBD1 (6 bases). This CDR3 spans 15 amino acids. Trimming left V 1 base short and J 9 bases short, with 14 bases between. Germline CDR1 SGHRS, CDR2 YFSETQ. CDR3 DNA sequence: TGCGCCAGCAGCTTGTCCCAACTAGGGGGTTCACCCCTCCACTTT. It is translated as CASSLSQLGGSPLHF.

The chain is built from TRBV5-1 and TRBJ2-5; 8 bases agree with TRBD2. Germline assignment: CDR1 SGHRS and CDR2 YFSETQ. CDR3 length: 15 residues. Trimming at V came to 2 bases and at J to 4 bases, leaving 7 bases not matched to a gene. In DNA form, the CDR3 reads TGCGCCAGCAGCTTCACGGGGGGGCTAGGAGAGACCCAGTACTTC. This gives the protein CASSFTGGLGETQYF.

V usage is TRBV23-1 and J usage is TRBJ2-1; 7 positions match TRBD1. Being an ORF, TRBV23-1 has a function that is uncertain. This CDR3 comprises 16 residues. J lost 9 bases, V lost 7 bases, and 18 bases had no gene match. The CDR3 reads CASNLRGQRGLGEQFF. The DNA for the CDR3 is TGCGCCAGCAATCTCCGGGGACAGAGGGGGTTAGGTGAGCAGTTCTTC.

The chain recombines TRBV27 with TRBJ2-7; TRBD2 agrees at 11 bases. The CDR3 has 17 amino acids. The trim removed 8 bases at V and 2 bases at J, leaving 14 bases unmatched. Germline lookup yields CDR1 MNHEY and CDR2 SMNVEV (reference sequence). The CDR3 loop reads CASGIAGGPISAYEQYF. CDR3 in DNA: TGTGCCAGCGGAATAGCGGGAGGGCCGATTTCGGCCTACGAGCAGTACTTC.

This chain uses TRBV5-1 with TRBJ1-2; D gene uncertain. V was clipped by 3 bases and J by 7 bases, with 10 bases between them. Per the germline V gene, CDR1 is SGHRS and CDR2 is YFSETQ. The CDR3 totals 12 residues. CDR3 region: CASSSGESGYTF. CDR3 nucleotides: TGCGCCAGCAGCTCCGGAGAGAGTGGCTACACCTTC.

The J gene is TRBJ2-1, the V gene TRBV5-1; TRBD2 aligns across 7 bases. The CDR3 is 14 residues long. CDR1 is SGHRS and CDR2 is YFSETQ in the germline V gene. V gave up 4 bases and J gave up 4 bases; unmatched junction bases: 5. The CDR3 sequence: CASSPSGEYNEQFF. CDR3 coding DNA: TGCGCCAGCAGCCCGAGCGGGGAATACAATGAGCAGTTCTTC.

The chain recombines TRBV9 with TRBJ1-3; D is ambiguous. The germline V gene has CDR1 SGDLS and CDR2 YYNGEE. V was pared by 0 bases and J by 7 bases, with 17 bases between. CDR3 length: 16 amino acids. The CDR3 reads CASSVDEGRLGNTIYF. Here the CDR3 DNA reads TGTGCCAGCAGCGTAGATGAGGGCCGCTTAGGGAACACCATATATTTT.

This CDR3 reads CASSETGVSEQFF. DNA of the CDR3: TGTGCCAGCAGTGAGACAGGGGTCAGCGAGCAGTTCTTC. The chain couples TRBV6-1 to TRBJ2-1, with TRBD1 matching 8 bases. This CDR3 is 13 amino acids long. J lost 10 bases, V lost 3 bases, and 5 bases had no gene match. CDR1 is MNHNS and CDR2 is SASEGT in the germline V gene.

The V gene is TRBV5-4, the J gene TRBJ2-5; unclear D gene. Trimming took 0 bases from V and 5 from J, leaving 11 bases between them. The CDR3 is made up of 14 amino acids. The V gene's germline CDR1 is SGHNT and CDR2 YYREEE (reference sequence). The CDR3 sequence is CASSLVAAAETQYF. The DNA for the CDR3 is TGTGCCAGCAGCTTGGTGGCGGCTGCGGAGACCCAGTACTTC. Combining the CDR3 with reference TRBV5-4 and TRBJ2-5 gives the whole variable domain ETGVTQSPTHLIKTRGQQVTLRCSSQSGHNTVSWYQQALGQGPQFIFQYYREEENGRGNFPPRFSGLQFPNYSSELNVNALELDDSALYLCASSLVAAAETQYFGPGTRLLVL.

For the CDR3, the DNA is TGTGCCAGCAGTGAAGTTGGGACAGGGGCTCTCAATCAGCCCCAGCATTTT. It encodes CASSEVGTGALNQPQHF. The V call is TRBV2, the J call TRBJ1-5; 10 nucleotides line up with TRBD1. V trimming: 1 base; J trimming: 3 bases; junction bases outside the gene matches: 6. Germline V lookup: CDR1 SNHLY, CDR2 FYNNEI. This CDR3 contains 17 residues.

The chain links TRBV7-9 to TRBJ1-1, with D perhaps matching TRBD1 (5 bases). Trimming removed 7 bases from V and 4 bases from J, with 19 bases in between. Looked up from germline, CDR1 is SEHNR and CDR2 is FQNEAQ (reference sequence). The CDR3 is made up of 15 amino acids. CDR3 residues: CASILSAQGATEAFF. The DNA of the CDR3 is TGTGCCAGCATCCTGTCTGCGCAGGGTGCCACTGAAGCTTTCTTT. The full variable domain, rest sourced from reference TRBV7-9 and TRBJ1-1, is DTGVSQNPRHKITKRGQNVTFRCDPISEHNRLYWYRQTLGQGPEFLTYFQNEAQLEKSRLLSDRFSAERPKGSFSTLEIQRTEQGDSAMYLCASILSAQGATEAFFGQGTRLTVV.

The V and J genes are TRBV5-1 and TRBJ2-3, with 7 bases aligning to TRBD1. The CDR3 consists of 13 residues. CDR1 SGHRS and CDR2 YFSETQ come from the germline V gene. V lost 4 bases and J lost 4; bases outside the gene matches: 3. Here the CDR3 reads CASSTGQADTQYF. The CDR3 coding sequence is TGCGCCAGCAGCACCGGACAGGCAGATACGCAGTATTTT.

V gene TRBV10-3 combines with J gene TRBJ1-1, with unresolved D. The CDR3 contains 11 residues. Germline V CDR1 and CDR2: ENHRY, SYGVKD. The germline V and J ends were trimmed by 4 bases and 2 bases, with 2 bases remaining between them. CDR3 protein: CAISANTEAFF. The DNA for the CDR3 is TGTGCCATCAGTGCAAACACTGAAGCTTTCTTT.

This rearrangement joins TRBV10-1 to TRBJ2-2; 8 positions agree with TRBD1. This CDR3 comprises 16 residues. CDR1 WNHNN and CDR2 SYGVQD come from the germline V gene (reference sequence). V shed 5 bases, J shed 4 bases, and the junction held 9 bases outside the gene matches. CDR3 DNA: TGCGCCAGCAGTAAAGGACAGGGAACGAGCACCGGGGAGCTGTTTTTT. Protein: CASSKGQGTSTGELFF.

The rearrangement uses TRBV18 and TRBJ2-2; maybe TRBD2 (6 bases). Trimming took off 3 bases at V and 6 bases at J, with 8 bases between the two ends. The CDR3 consists of 13 residues. Germline V CDR1 and CDR2: KGHSH, LQKENI. The CDR3, as DNA: TGTGCCAGCTCACCTGGAGGGGCCGGGGAGCTGTTTTTT. Translation gives CASSPGGAGELFF.

This chain connects TRBV19 to TRBJ2-7; D perhaps matches TRBD1 (6 bases). The ends were cut back, 1 base at V and 3 bases at J, with 13 bases in the middle. CDR3 size: 15 residues. Per germline, CDR1 LNHDA and CDR2 SQIVND (reference sequence). CDR3 DNA sequence: TGTGCCAGTAGTATAGGTTCAGGGGTAGGCTACGAGCAGTACTTC. As protein: CASSIGSGVGYEQYF.

The CDR3 loop reads CASSQDPGMMQETQYF. The CDR3, as DNA: TGCGCCAGCAGCCAAGACCCGGGGATGATGCAAGAGACCCAGTACTTC. V and J are TRBV4-1 and TRBJ2-5; a weak D match, TRBD2 (5 bases). The CDR3 spans 16 residues. Deletions cut 0 bases from V and 2 bases from J, with 13 bases between. Per the germline V gene, CDR1 is MGHRA and CDR2 is YSYEKL.

This clone was observed a single time. This chain links TRBV10-3 with TRBJ2-5; D gene uncertain. This CDR3 is 13 amino acids long. The ends were cut back, 3 bases at V and 5 bases at J, with 10 bases in the middle. Germline assignment: CDR1 ENHRY and CDR2 SYGVKD. This CDR3 is CAISDRFFETQYF. CDR3 DNA: TGTGCCATCAGTGACAGGTTTTTCGAGACCCAGTACTTC.